The rows below give T cell receptor beta chains drawn from one sample of a study of cytomegalovirus exposure and HLA in healthy donors. Using immunoSEQ multiplex PCR, the repertoire was profiled, and TCRdb retains in-frame clones only, with some absent. The sample has about 150,000 clones, roughly 76% seen once. The sequenced sample consisted of PBMCs. The source of these receptors is a male donor in good health and CMV-seronegative. Both conserved end residues are part of each CDR3. The order of the fields is clone size, D gene, V gene, J gene, CDR3 protein, CDR3 DNA. D genes are given only for firm matches. Size values are once, few and many counts, or a class for expanded clones, and some rows have none.

.	.	TRBV19	TRBJ1-1	CASSTRGARGATEAFF	TGTGCCAGTAGTACCCGGGGGGCCCGCGGGGCCACTGAAGCTTTCTTT
.	.	TRBV5-6	TRBJ2-3	CASSLFSRITDTQYF	TGTGCCAGCAGCTTGTTTAGCAGAATCACAGATACGCAGTATTTT
.	.	TRBV7-9	TRBJ2-5	CASSALQGKKGGETQYF	TGTGCCAGCAGCGCCCTTCAAGGCAAAAAGGGGGGGGAGACCCAGTACTTC
.	TRBD1	TRBV5-1	TRBJ2-5	CASSSSGTGGGETQYF	TGCGCCAGCAGCTCCTCCGGGACAGGGGGTGGGGAGACCCAGTACTTC
.	.	TRBV11-3	TRBJ2-3	CASSQGDDTQYF	TGTGCCAGCAGTCAAGGGGATGATACGCAGTATTTT
.	TRBD2	TRBV7-9	TRBJ2-7	CASSRFQREAYEQYF	TGTGCCAGCAGCCGCTTTCAGCGGGAAGCCTACGAGCAGTACTTC
.	TRBD1	TRBV5-1	TRBJ2-1	CASSLQGAGEVDEQFF	TGCGCCAGCAGCCTACAGGGGGCAGGGGAGGTCGATGAGCAGTTCTTC
.	TRBD1	TRBV5-4	TRBJ1-1	CASSPGQGNTEAFF	TGTGCCAGCAGCCCAGGACAGGGGAACACTGAAGCTTTCTTT
.	.	TRBV11-2	TRBJ1-4	CASSLGQPNRAKLFF	TGTGCCAGCAGCTTAGGACAGCCTAACAGGGCAAAACTGTTTTTT
.	.	TRBV2	TRBJ1-1	CASFREAGPLGAFF	TGTGCCAGCTTTCGGGAGGCAGGTCCGCTGGGAGCTTTCTTT
few	TRBD1	TRBV10-3	TRBJ2-6	CAIRRTGPPGANVLTF	TGTGCCATCAGGCGGACAGGGCCCCCTGGGGCCAACGTCCTGACTTTC
.	.	TRBV4-1	TRBJ2-1	CASQQGSSTSSYNEQFF	TGCGCCAGCCAGCAGGGTAGCTCCACAAGCTCCTACAATGAGCAGTTCTTC
.	.	TRBV11-2	TRBJ2-1	CASSGGLSSYNEQFF	TGTGCCAGCAGCGGGGGGTTAAGCTCCTACAATGAGCAGTTCTTC
few	.	TRBV5-8	TRBJ1-1	CASSPGIDWQAPISAEAFF	TGTGCCAGCAGCCCGGGGATAGACTGGCAGGCACCAATAAGTGCTGAAGCTTTCTTT
.	.	TRBV30	TRBJ2-3	CAWSAPPTGGTQYF	TGTGCCTGGAGCGCACCCCCGACAGGAGGTACGCAGTATTTT
.	.	TRBV29-1	TRBJ1-1	CSVKPGHENTEAFF	TGCAGCGTCAAACCGGGACACGAGAACACTGAAGCTTTCTTT
.	.	TRBV5-1	TRBJ2-7	CASSPRAGTGEQYF	TGCGCCAGCAGCCCGCGGGCAGGCACTGGCGAGCAGTACTTC
.	.	TRBV18	TRBJ1-2	CASSPATANYGYTF	TGTGCCAGCTCACCAGCCACGGCTAACTATGGCTACACCTTC
.	.	TRBV6-6	TRBJ2-2	CASSYRGGTGELFF	TGTGCCAGCAGTTACAGGGGTGGCACCGGGGAGCTGTTTTTT
.	TRBD1	TRBV7-9	TRBJ1-2	CASSPGQGNGGYTF	TGTGCCAGCAGCCCGGGACAGGGTAACGGTGGCTACACCTTC
.	.	TRBV6-5	TRBJ1-1	CASSYSSVMGRTEAFF	TGTGCCAGCAGTTACTCTTCCGTGATGGGGAGGACTGAAGCTTTCTTT
.	TRBD1	TRBV10-2	TRBJ1-6	CASSAGTGNNSPLHF	TGCGCCAGCAGTGCGGGGACAGGGAATAATTCACCCCTCCACTTT
.	.	TRBV7-9	TRBJ2-6	CASSPSLRANGLTF	TGTGCCAGCAGCCCGTCTCTGCGGGCCAACGGCCTGACTTTC
.	.	TRBV6-4	TRBJ2-6	CASSDRTSGANVLTF	TGTGCCAGCTCGGACAGAACCTCTGGGGCCAACGTCCTGACTTTC
.	TRBD2	TRBV9	TRBJ2-7	CASSSGLAGNIYEQYF	TGTGCCAGCAGCTCCGGACTAGCGGGGAACATCTACGAGCAGTACTTC
.	TRBD1	TRBV5-1	TRBJ1-1	CASSWGTGTAFF	TGCGCCAGCAGCTGGGGGACAGGGACGGCTTTCTTT
.	TRBD2	TRBV18	TRBJ2-1	CASSPPPSGVLNEQFF	TGTGCCAGCTCACCTCCGCCTAGCGGGGTTTTAAATGAGCAGTTCTTC
.	.	TRBV10-1	TRBJ2-5	CASSSGGGEETQYF	TGCGCCAGCAGCAGCGGTGGAGGGGAGGAGACCCAGTACTTC
.	.	TRBV4-2	TRBJ1-2	CASSSRAGGGLYGYTF	TGTGCCAGCAGCTCAAGAGCAGGAGGAGGACTCTATGGCTACACCTTC
.	.	TRBV7-8	TRBJ1-3	CASSPAGGNTIYF	TGTGCCAGCAGCCCGGCGGGAGGAAACACCATATATTTT
.	.	TRBV19	TRBJ2-2	CASSQSPFRTGELFF	TGTGCCAGTAGCCAATCCCCGTTTAGAACTGGGGAGCTGTTTTTT
.	.	TRBV7-2	TRBJ1-2	CASSLTSGHRVVYGYTF	TGTGCCAGCAGCCTTACCTCGGGACACCGAGTAGTCTATGGCTACACCTTC
.	TRBD2	TRBV6-1	TRBJ2-1	CASWEGLAGEQFF	TGTGCCAGCTGGGAGGGGCTAGCCGGTGAGCAGTTCTTC
.	.	TRBV5-6	TRBJ2-3	CASSPGTDTQYF	TGTGCCAGCAGTCCGGGGACAGATACGCAGTATTTT
once	.	TRBV5-1	TRBJ1-2	CASSFSEGSYGYTF	TGCGCCAGCAGCTTCTCGGAGGGGAGCTATGGCTACACCTTC
.	TRBD1	TRBV19	TRBJ1-1	CASSPSRQGRTEAFF	TGTGCCAGTAGCCCATCGCGACAGGGTCGGACTGAAGCTTTCTTT
.	.	TRBV27	TRBJ1-4	CASRREGRINEKLFF	TGTGCCAGCAGGAGGGAGGGACGGATAAATGAAAAACTGTTTTTT
.	.	TRBV4-1	TRBJ1-1	CASSQGSGPNTEAFF	TGCGCCAGCAGCCAAGGCTCAGGGCCGAACACTGAAGCTTTCTTT
.	.	TRBV7-9	TRBJ2-4	CASSLGVNIQYF	TGTGCCAGCAGCTTAGGAGTAAACATTCAGTACTTC
.	.	TRBV6-1	TRBJ2-3	CASSVQGWTDTQYF	TGTGCCAGCAGTGTCCAGGGGTGGACAGATACGCAGTATTTT
.	TRBD1	TRBV2	TRBJ2-2	CAGTGGRTGELFF	TGTGCAGGAACAGGGGGGCGAACCGGGGAGCTGTTTTTT
few	TRBD1	TRBV27	TRBJ2-7	CASRQYWDSSYEQYF	TGTGCCAGCAGACAATATTGGGACAGCTCCTACGAGCAGTACTTC
.	.	TRBV5-4	TRBJ2-2	CASSFGTLNTGELFF	TGTGCCAGCAGCTTCGGGACTTTGAACACCGGGGAGCTGTTTTTT
.	TRBD1	TRBV5-4	TRBJ1-1	CASSLGDRGRWTEAFF	TGTGCCAGCAGCTTGGGTGACAGGGGGCGATGGACTGAAGCTTTCTTT
once	TRBD1	TRBV29-1	TRBJ1-2	CSVEAPGTGYGYTF	TGCAGCGTTGAAGCCCCCGGGACAGGGTATGGCTACACCTTC
.	TRBD1	TRBV9	TRBJ1-1	CASSVGQGLNPTTEAFF	TGTGCCAGCAGCGTCGGACAGGGCCTTAACCCCACAACTGAAGCTTTCTTT
.	.	TRBV5-1	TRBJ2-5	CASTSGETQYF	TGCGCCAGCACATCAGGGGAGACCCAGTACTTC
.	.	TRBV30	TRBJ1-5	CAWSSSGDQPQHF	TGTGCCTGGAGTTCGTCAGGGGATCAGCCCCAGCATTTT